This TCR beta chain was identified during a study of T cell repertoires in cytomegalovirus infection. Study as a whole: Both CMV infection and a matching HLA type were indicated by public TCR beta signatures. Study-level results: HLA-C-restricted CMV clonotypes gave the most frequent clonotype in two of eight donors. Summed frequency of shared TCR beta families picked out CMV carriers who also had the relevant HLA.

TCRdb re-derived calls from the reads in MiXCR, one entry per CDR3 protein. The repertoire holds about 89,000 distinct CDR3 sequences, with about 31% as singletons. A note on this clonotype: Its antigen is still unknown.

This CDR3 is built from 18 residues. Trimming shortened V by 1 base and J by 0 bases, and 16 bases separated the two germline ends. Germline loops: CDR1 LGHDT, CDR2 YNNKEL (reference sequence). V usage is TRBV3-1 and J usage is TRBJ2-4; D is perhaps TRBD1 (6 bases). Sequencing used CD8+ T cells from cultured PBMCs, obtained from culture after CMV antigen stimulation. The TCR originated in a human donor in good health (CMV status not recorded). Some clones in this sample may be carry-over from other donors' samples. CDR3: CASSQVRGQALAKNIQYF. Written as DNA, the CDR3 is TGTGCCAGCAGCCAAGTCAGGGGCCAAGCCTTAGCCAAAAACATTCAGTACTTC. Full variable domain (missing parts from reference TRBV3-1 and TRBJ2-4): DTAVSQTPKYLVTQMGNDKSIKCEQNLGHDTMYWYKQDSKKFLKIMFSYNNKELIINETVPNRFSPKSPDKAHLNLHINSLELGDSAVYFCASSQVRGQALAKNIQYFGAGTRLSVL.